This T cell receptor beta chain was obtained from a study of shared clonotypes between healthy human individuals. Study-level information: The people who gave samples were a couple of women and a few men aged 18 to 49.

This clone came up a few times. Its matching antigen is unknown. V shed 0 bases and J shed 5 bases, with 7 bases lying between them. The CDR3 is made up of 13 amino acids. Germline CDR1 MNHNS, CDR2 SASEGT. The material for each subset, its genomic DNA, was split evenly across several immunoSEQ plates. Spread over ten immunoSEQ deep assay plates, unsorted PBMC DNA underwent sequencing. Clones were sequenced by immunoSEQ multiplex PCR, and TCRdb holds only the in-frame ones, with some missing. The sample includes approximately 510,000 clones, about four fifths of them seen just once. The study's findings and limits: The donor pool, a small one, limited the genetic and exposure-history diversity represented.

Material for sequencing was PBMCs. The rearrangement uses TRBV6-1 and TRBJ1-2; the D is unclear. The TCR was taken from a woman aged 40 to 55 in good health. Some clones in this sample may be carry-over from other donors' samples. CDR3 bases: TGTGCCAGCAGTGAAGCGGGAGGGTATGGCTACACCTTC. Translating it yields CASSEAGGYGYTF.